Shown below are 7 T cell receptor beta chains from a single sample sequenced in a study of identical twins. MiXCR, run by TCRdb on the 5' RACE reads, gives a single entry per CDR3 protein. The repertoire holds hundreds of thousands of distinct CDR3 sequences, with 5.5% to 6.5% as singletons. The sequenced material came from naive T cells sorted from blood. These receptors were obtained from a young man in good health.

This chain uses TRBV7-3 with TRBJ1-1, with 8 bases aligning to TRBD1. The CDR3 extends over 14 amino acids. The V segment lost 6 bases and the J segment 1 base; nucleotides outside the gene matches: 4. Germline values: CDR1 SGHTA, CDR2 FQGTGA. CDR3 sequence reads: CASRAGTGNTEAFF. The CDR3 nucleotides are TGTGCCAGCAGGGCAGGGACAGGGAACACTGAAGCTTTCTTT.

This clonotype appeared many times. The J gene is TRBJ2-1, the V gene TRBV5-1; D gene ambiguous. CDR1 and CDR2 (germline): SGHRS, YFSETQ. The CDR3 has 16 residues. The ends were cut back, 0 bases at V and 2 bases at J, with 12 bases in the middle. The CDR3 is CASSLAPVNAYNEQFF. CDR3 DNA sequence: TGCGCCAGCAGCTTGGCCCCCGTTAACGCCTACAATGAGCAGTTCTTC.

This clonotype was counted only a few times. The V call is TRBV4-3, the J call TRBJ2-7, with a weak D call TRBD2 (6 bases). CDR3 length equals 15 residues. Per germline, CDR1 LGHNA and CDR2 YSLEER. The V gene lost 0 bases and the J gene lost 0 bases, with 9 bases spanning the gap. The CDR3 DNA follows: TGCGCCAGCAGCCAAGATCCCGGGGGCTCCTACGAGCAGTACTTC. This translates into CASSQDPGGSYEQYF.

This clonotype occurred many times. The rearrangement uses TRBV5-5 and TRBJ2-5; D unresolved. The length of the CDR3 is 15 residues. Per the germline V gene, CDR1 is SGHKS and CDR2 is YYEKEE (reference sequence). V was trimmed by 4 bases and J by 3 bases, leaving 16 bases between them. The CDR3 DNA is TGTGCCAGCAGCCAAAGTCTAGGGATCAAAGAGACCCAGTACTTC. It encodes CASSQSLGIKETQYF.

This clonotype was seen a few times. The chain joins TRBV28 to TRBJ1-2; D is uncertain. In germline, CDR1 is MDHEN, CDR2 SYDVKM. The CDR3 has 14 amino acids. Trimming shortened V by 11 bases and J by 2 bases, and 18 bases separated the two germline ends. The CDR3 nucleotides read TGTGCCGGCCGGAAGCAGGACGAGAACTATGGCTACACCTTC. Translation gives CAGRKQDENYGYTF.

This clonotype was counted only a few times. The rearrangement uses TRBV5-1 and TRBJ2-1; 7 bases are a match to TRBD2. Per germline, CDR1 SGHRS and CDR2 YFSETQ. J gave up 4 bases and V 0 bases, and 7 bases lay outside the gene matches. The CDR3 consists of 16 residues. Written as DNA, the CDR3 is TGCGCCAGCAGCTTGGAGGTGCCTAGCGGTTACAATGAGCAGTTCTTC. Protein: CASSLEVPSGYNEQFF.

This clonotype was found many times. The CDR3 DNA reads TGTGCCAGCAGAACCCCGACAGGGGGCTCCGGGGAGCTGTTTTTT. It yields the protein CASRTPTGGSGELFF. The rearrangement links TRBV6-1 to TRBJ2-2, with 10 bases aligning to TRBD1. This CDR3 is 15 amino acids long. Per the germline V gene, CDR1 is MNHNS and CDR2 is SASEGT. V lost 6 bases, J lost 6 bases, and 7 bases stayed unmatched.